The 30 T cell receptor beta chains presented below share a single source sample, sequenced in a study of cytomegalovirus exposure and HLA in healthy donors. Use of 60 Vbeta and 13 Jbeta primers characterized the PCR. The method was immunoSEQ multiplex PCR; TCRdb's version includes in-frame clones alone and lacks a portion of them. The sample contains roughly 120,000 clones, around 78% of which appear only once. Sequenced sample: PBMCs. All receptors derive from a man between 60 and 70 years old in good health and CMV-seropositive.

The chain uses TRBV11-1 and TRBJ1-1; 8 nucleotides agree with TRBD1. Trimming removed 5 bases from V and 4 bases from J; junction bases left unmatched: 12. The CDR3 loop spans 16 amino acids. The V gene's germline CDR1 is SGHAT and CDR2 FQDESV (reference sequence). The CDR3, as DNA: TGTGCCAGCAGCCAAGAATACGGACAGGGAGGCACTGAAGCTTTCTTT. Amino acid sequence: CASSQEYGQGGTEAFF. The full variable domain, in which reference TRBV11-1 and TRBJ1-1 provide the parts outside the CDR3, is EAEVAQSPRYKITEKSQAVAFWCDPISGHATLYWYRQILGQGPELLVQFQDESVVDDSQLPKDRFSAERLKGVDSTLKIQPAELGDSAMYLCASSQEYGQGGTEAFFGQGTRLTVV.

The chain is built from TRBV15 and TRBJ1-2; possible D gene TRBD1, 5 bases. V gave up 0 bases and J gave up 0 bases, with 8 bases separating them. Germline-derived CDR1 and CDR2 are LNHNV and YYDKDF (reference sequence). The CDR3 contains 15 residues. In DNA, the CDR3 is TGTGCCACCAGCAGAGAACTGGGGCCTAACTATGGCTACACCTTC. This encodes CATSRELGPNYGYTF. Based on the CDR3 plus reference TRBV15 and TRBJ1-2, the full variable domain is DAMVIQNPRYQVTQFGKPVTLSCSQTLNHNVMYWYQQKSSQAPKLLFHYYDKDFNNEADTPDNFQSRRPNTSFCFLDIRSPGLGDTAMYLCATSRELGPNYGYTFGSGTRLTVV.

The V and J genes are TRBV9 and TRBJ2-2, with D possibly being TRBD2 (5 bases). CDR3 length: 16 amino acids. V lost 0 bases and J lost 6, with 15 bases in between. Germline assignment: CDR1 SGDLS and CDR2 YYNGEE. DNA for the CDR3: TGTGCCAGCAGCGTAGACAGTAGCGTCGGACCCGGGGAGCTGTTTTTT. Protein: CASSVDSSVGPGELFF. The variable domain in full, with the rest retrieved from reference TRBV9 and TRBJ2-2, is DSGVTQTPKHLITATGQRVTLRCSPRSGDLSVYWYQQSLDQGLQFLIQYYNGEERAKGNILERFSAQQFPDLHSELNLSSLELGDSALYFCASSVDSSVGPGELFFGEGSRLTVL.

The chain has TRBV7-3 and TRBJ2-6; 8 bases align to TRBD1. The CDR3 sequence is 15 residues long. Trimming at V came to 5 bases and at J to 3 bases, leaving 3 bases not matched to a gene. Germline loops: CDR1 SGHTA, CDR2 FQGTGA. CDR3 loop: CASSADRVGANVLTF. CDR3 bases: TGTGCCAGCAGCGCGGACAGGGTTGGGGCCAACGTCCTGACTTTC.

The gene calls are TRBV27 and TRBJ2-3; no reliable D call. With 3 bases removed from V and 4 bases from J, the gap between germline ends came to 5 bases. This CDR3 comprises 12 residues. CDR1 MNHEY and CDR2 SMNVEV come from the germline V gene (reference sequence). The CDR3 bases are TGTGCCAGCAGTTTCTCTCCAGATACGCAGTATTTT. This gives the protein CASSFSPDTQYF.

This clone has only a few counts. This sequence joins TRBV28 and TRBJ1-5; 8 bases map to TRBD1. The CDR3 has 14 residues. The ends lost 6 bases at V and 6 bases at J; junction bases unmatched: 7. Germline lookup yields CDR1 MDHEN and CDR2 SYDVKM. The CDR3 nucleotides are TGTGCCAGCAGCCACAGGGGGGACATTCAGCCCCAGCATTTT. This gives the protein CASSHRGDIQPQHF.

The rearrangement links TRBV9 to TRBJ2-5; no reliable D call. CDR1 and CDR2 from the germline V gene are SGDLS and YYNGEE. Trimming cost V 0 bases and J 1 base, with 13 bases left between them. This CDR3 is built from 16 residues. The CDR3, as DNA: TGTGCCAGCAGCGTAGCGGTGGTGAGCACCCAAGAGACCCAGTACTTC. Encoded protein: CASSVAVVSTQETQYF.

The V call is TRBV5-6, the J call TRBJ1-2; TRBD1 is a possible D gene (6 bases). The CDR3 has 14 amino acids. Per germline, CDR1 SGHDT and CDR2 YYEEEE. V lost 0 bases, J lost 4 bases, and 10 bases lay in between. DNA of the CDR3: TGTGCCAGCAGCTTGGGACAGGCATCCTATGGCTACACCTTC. Translating it yields CASSLGQASYGYTF.

This clone has more than one count but fewer than ten. The CDR3 loop is CASSSSGSSYNEQFF. The CDR3 nucleotides are TGTGCCAGCAGTTCCTCAGGGTCCTCCTACAATGAGCAGTTCTTC. The genes are TRBV9 and TRBJ2-1; the D gene is possibly TRBD1 (5 bases). V was pared by 5 bases and J by 0 bases, with 12 bases between. This CDR3 has 15 residues. Germline CDR1 is SGDLS and CDR2 is YYNGEE.

This clone showed up just once. The CDR3 sequence: CSVRTSGFNEQFF. The CDR3 nucleotides read TGCAGCGTGCGGACTAGCGGATTCAATGAGCAGTTCTTC. This sequence joins TRBV29-1 and TRBJ2-1; 10 bases align to TRBD2. Germline assignment: CDR1 SQVTM and CDR2 ANQGSEA. This CDR3 has 13 amino acids. V shed 6 bases, J shed 6 bases, and the junction held 5 bases outside the gene matches.

This clone was recorded only once. The V call is TRBV19, the J call TRBJ1-3, with TRBD1 matching over 7 bases. This CDR3 comprises 16 residues. Trimming removed 6 bases from V and 0 bases from J; junction bases left unmatched: 8. Looked up from germline, CDR1 is LNHDA and CDR2 is SQIVND (reference sequence). The CDR3 here is CASSQDRPYSGNTIYF. For the CDR3, the DNA is TGTGCCAGTAGCCAGGACAGGCCCTACTCTGGAAACACCATATATTTT.

The rearrangement joins TRBV30 to TRBJ2-4; D possibly corresponds to TRBD2 (5 bases). The CDR3 sequence is 16 residues long. With 0 bases removed from V and 2 bases from J, the gap between germline ends came to 14 bases. Germline loops: CDR1 GTSNPN, CDR2 SVGIG (reference sequence). CDR3 DNA sequence: TGTGCCTGGAGTGTAGGGCGGGTCAAGTCCAAAAACATTCAGTACTTC. Its protein product is CAWSVGRVKSKNIQYF.

This chain connects TRBV25-1 to TRBJ1-6; TRBD1 agrees at 10 bases. V was pared by 10 bases and J by 8 bases, with 5 bases of the junction left unmatched. Germline CDR1 reads MGHDK; CDR2 reads SYGVNS. CDR3 size: 13 residues. The CDR3 DNA reads as TGTGCCATCAAGGGGACAGGGGATTCACCCCTCCACTTT. It codes for CAIKGTGDSPLHF.

In its sample, this clone was seen once. V and J are TRBV5-4 and TRBJ1-2; maybe TRBD1 (6 bases). V dropped 6 bases and J dropped 4 bases, with 22 bases sitting between them. This CDR3 is 16 amino acids long. Germline V CDR1 and CDR2: SGHNT, YYREEE (reference sequence). The CDR3 sequence: CASTSIRGGPIYGYTF. CDR3 nucleotides: TGTGCCAGCACCTCGATAAGGGGGGGGCCGATCTATGGCTACACCTTC.

This clone has just one count. The chain carries TRBV5-1 and TRBJ2-2; no reliable D call. Looked up from germline, CDR1 is SGHRS and CDR2 is YFSETQ. V was shortened by 4 bases and J by 7 bases, with 8 bases between the two germline ends. The CDR3 is 12 residues long. DNA for the CDR3: TGCGCCAGCAGCCCGGTGGTCGGGGAGCTGTTTTTT. This gives the protein CASSPVVGELFF. The full variable domain, with the rest looked up from reference TRBV5-1 and TRBJ2-2, is KAGVTQTPRYLIKTRGQQVTLSCSPISGHRSVSWYQQTPGQGLQFLFEYFSETQRNKGNFPGRFSGRQFSNSRSEMNVSTLELGDSALYLCASSPVVGELFFGEGSRLTVL.

This chain connects TRBV29-1 to TRBJ1-5, with 9 bases fitting TRBD1. The germline CDR1 and CDR2 sequences are SQVTM and ANQGSEA. The junction had 7 bases not matched to a gene; V was cut back by 4 bases and J by 6 bases. The CDR3 is 14 residues long. The chain's CDR3 is CSVVGTGPGQPQHF. The CDR3 DNA reads TGCAGCGTTGTAGGGACAGGGCCAGGTCAGCCCCAGCATTTT.

The table lists this clone with a few counts. J is TRBJ1-4 and V is TRBV19; 8 nucleotides align to TRBD1. V was pared by 3 bases and J by 8 bases, with 8 bases of the junction left unmatched. The CDR3 is 15 residues long. Germline V CDR1 and CDR2: LNHDA, SQIVND (reference sequence). CDR3 protein: CASSIGGTGDEKLFF. CDR3 DNA sequence: TGTGCCAGTAGTATCGGTGGGACAGGAGACGAAAAACTGTTTTTT.

V usage is TRBV5-8 and J usage is TRBJ1-1; 7 bases fit TRBD1. Germline V gene sequence: CDR1 SGHTS, CDR2 YDEGEE. The CDR3 sequence is 15 residues long. Trimming cost V 4 bases and J 5 bases; bases outside gene matches: 11. The CDR3 nucleotides read TGTGCCAGCAGCCCTTTTAGGGGGCAGGGTACTGAAGCTTTCTTT. Protein: CASSPFRGQGTEAFF.

The chain links TRBV9 to TRBJ1-2, with D possibly matching TRBD1 (6 bases). The germline V gene has CDR1 SGDLS and CDR2 YYNGEE. The V end was cut by 1 base, the J end by 6 bases, with 10 bases between. The CDR3 consists of 13 residues. CDR3 bases: TGTGCCAGCAGCGTAACAGGGTTAGATGGCTACACCTTC. Protein product: CASSVTGLDGYTF.

This clone was detected a few times. The chain recombines TRBV7-3 with TRBJ2-2, with D perhaps TRBD1 (6 bases). This CDR3 has 15 residues. The V gene lost 5 bases and the J gene lost 2 bases, with 12 bases spanning the gap. Germline V gene lookup returns CDR1 SGHTA and CDR2 FQGTGA. The CDR3 DNA reads as TGTGCCAGCAGCCAGTTGGGGGCCAACACCGGGGAGCTGTTTTTT. Amino acids: CASSQLGANTGELFF.

The V call is TRBV11-2, the J call TRBJ2-7, with a possible D match to TRBD1 (6 bases). The CDR3 spans 14 residues. Trimming took 5 bases from V and 5 from J, leaving 16 bases between them. Germline V gene lookup returns CDR1 SGHAT and CDR2 FQNNGV. CDR3 amino acids: CASSLQGLANEQYF. DNA of the CDR3: TGTGCCAGCAGCCTTCAGGGGTTAGCGAACGAGCAGTACTTC.

This chain links TRBV9 with TRBJ2-7; 7 positions agree with TRBD1. There are 14 residues in the CDR3. The germline gives CDR1 SGDLS, CDR2 YYNGEE. V was pared by 8 bases and J by 5 bases, with 13 bases of the junction left unmatched. The CDR3 nucleotides read TGTGCCAGGAACTTAGTAGGGACAGTAGACGAGCAGTACTTC. It codes for CARNLVGTVDEQYF.

This chain connects TRBV19 to TRBJ1-5; 7 bases are shared with TRBD1. The CDR3 runs to 14 residues. V dropped 7 bases and J dropped 3; count of bases not matched to a gene: 6. Per germline, CDR1 LNHDA and CDR2 SQIVND (reference sequence). CDR3 nucleotide sequence: TGTGCCAGTAATCCGACAGGGTTCAATCAGCCCCAGCATTTT. Its protein is CASNPTGFNQPQHF.

The gene calls are TRBV7-9 and TRBJ2-2; 8 nucleotides match TRBD1. The germline CDR1 and CDR2 sequences are SEHNR and FQNEAQ (reference sequence). V lost 4 bases to trimming and J lost 2 bases; unmatched junction nucleotides: 3. CDR3 size: 15 residues. CDR3 coding DNA: TGTGCCAGCAGCTCAGACAGGGGAAACACCGGGGAGCTGTTTTTT. Its protein product is CASSSDRGNTGELFF.

The CDR3 here is CASTGGLRQGGTEAFF. Written as DNA, the CDR3 is TGCGCCAGCACTGGGGGGTTGAGACAGGGAGGTACTGAAGCTTTCTTT. This chain uses TRBV10-2 with TRBJ1-1, with 7 bases identical to TRBD1. CDR1 and CDR2 (germline): WSHSY, SAAADI. The trim removed 7 bases at V and 5 bases at J, leaving 16 bases unmatched. The CDR3 has 16 amino acids.

V usage is TRBV27 and J usage is TRBJ1-4; tentatively, D is TRBD1 (5 bases). Germline V gene lookup returns CDR1 MNHEY and CDR2 SMNVEV (reference sequence). This CDR3 has 13 amino acids. The V and J ends lost 6 bases and 7 bases respectively, with 12 bases between them. The CDR3 is CASRGRPREKLFF. The CDR3 DNA sequence: TGTGCCAGCAGGGGGCGGCCCCGTGAAAAACTGTTTTTT. Based on the CDR3 plus reference TRBV27 and TRBJ1-4, the full variable domain is EAQVTQNPRYLITVTGKKLTVTCSQNMNHEYMSWYRQDPGLGLRQIYYSMNVEVTDKGDVPEGYKVSRKEKRNFPLILESPSPNQTSLYFCASRGRPREKLFFGSGTQLSVL.

The chain recombines TRBV30 with TRBJ1-2; tentatively, D is TRBD1 (6 bases). In germline, CDR1 is GTSNPN, CDR2 SVGIG (reference sequence). The CDR3 covers 13 residues. CDR3 bases: TGTGGGACCTCAGGGGCCACCGGCTATGGCTACACCTTC. Translated, it gives CGTSGATGYGYTF.

The rearrangement uses TRBV14 and TRBJ2-7; 7 positions agree with TRBD2. The length of the CDR3 is 16 residues. The germline gives CDR1 SGHDN, CDR2 FVKESK. V was clipped by 1 base and J by 0 bases; unmatched bases: 6. For the CDR3, the DNA is TGTGCCAGCAGCCAAGCATCGCGGGGGATCTCCTACGAGCAGTACTTC. Translation gives CASSQASRGISYEQYF.

The rearrangement links TRBV6-5 to TRBJ2-1; D is ambiguous. This CDR3 has 13 residues. V was pared by 6 bases and J by 9 bases, with 15 bases between. Per the germline V gene, CDR1 is MNHEY and CDR2 is SVGAGI. CDR3 protein: CASRSPWSGEQFF. CDR3 DNA sequence: TGTGCCAGCAGGTCCCCGTGGAGTGGTGAGCAGTTCTTC.

Regarding this clone: Relative to the germline gene, one junction end is altered; a read error may explain this. The J gene is TRBJ2-7, the V gene TRBV28, with 7 positions matching TRBD2. CDR3 length: 12 residues. The germline CDR1 and CDR2 sequences are MDHEN and SYDVKM. CDR3: CATGGSPYEQYF. Here the CDR3 DNA reads TGCGCGACCGGGGGGTCCCCCTACGAGCAGTACTTC.